These 12 T cell receptor beta chains originate from one sample sequenced in a study of cytomegalovirus exposure and HLA in healthy donors. The PCR employed 60 Vbeta primers together with 13 Jbeta primers. Repertoires were generated with immunoSEQ multiplex PCR, while TCRdb's copy carries only in-frame clones and drops some. Of about 180,000 clones in the sample, 82% were seen once. The sample was PBMCs. These receptors were taken from a woman aged 45-59 years in good health and CMV-seronegative.

J is TRBJ2-7 and V is TRBV7-9, with TRBD1 matching 9 bases. V gave up 4 bases and J gave up 6 bases; unmatched junction bases: 10. This CDR3 comprises 15 residues. Per the germline V gene, CDR1 is SEHNR and CDR2 is FQNEAQ (reference sequence). CDR3 sequence: CASSWGGTGSPEQYF. The CDR3 DNA reads as TGTGCCAGCAGCTGGGGGGGGACAGGGAGCCCCGAGCAGTACTTC.

The chain uses TRBV2 and TRBJ2-2, with 8 bases lining up with TRBD2. Looked up from germline, CDR1 is SNHLY and CDR2 is FYNNEI. J gave up 4 bases and V 4 bases, and 2 bases lay outside the gene matches. This CDR3 spans 14 amino acids. CDR3 region: CASSVAGGTGELFF. DNA of the CDR3: TGTGCCAGCAGTGTGGCGGGAGGCACCGGGGAGCTGTTTTTT. Full variable domain (outside the CDR3, taken from reference TRBV2 and TRBJ2-2): EPEVTQTPSHQVTQMGQEVILRCVPISNHLYFYWYRQILGQKVEFLVSFYNNEISEKSEIFDDQFSVERPDGSNFTLKIRSTKLEDSAMYFCASSVAGGTGELFFGEGSRLTVL.

The V call is TRBV7-2, the J call TRBJ1-6; D remains unclear. The CDR3 sequence is 13 residues long. Germline CDR1 is SGHTA and CDR2 is FQGNSA. Trimming cost V 3 bases and J 6 bases, with 6 bases left between them. The DNA for the CDR3 is TGTGCCAGCAGCTTGAGCGGTAATTCACCCCTCCACTTT. Its translation is CASSLSGNSPLHF.

V gene TRBV2 combines with J gene TRBJ1-1; no reliable D call. V was cut by 1 base and J by 4 bases, with 10 bases left in between. Germline lookup yields CDR1 SNHLY and CDR2 FYNNEI. There are 14 residues in the CDR3. CDR3 loop: CASSEVIGSTEAFF. The DNA of the CDR3 is TGTGCCAGCAGTGAAGTGATTGGGAGCACTGAAGCTTTCTTT.

A single count supports this clone. This chain joins TRBV25-1 and TRBJ2-7; 9 bases line up with TRBD2. Germline trimming cut 3 bases from V and 7 bases from J; bases unmatched to any gene: 13. CDR3 length: 16 amino acids. Germline loops: CDR1 MGHDK, CDR2 SYGVNS. This chain's CDR3 is CASSESLLAGTGEQYF. The CDR3, as DNA: TGTGCCAGCAGTGAGTCGCTGCTAGCGGGAACCGGGGAGCAGTACTTC.

The rearrangement joins TRBV30 to TRBJ1-2, with D maybe TRBD1 (6 bases). This CDR3 is 12 amino acids long. Trimming removed 8 bases at V and 2 bases at J, with 12 bases between. Per the germline V gene, CDR1 is GTSNPN and CDR2 is SVGIG (reference sequence). The CDR3 DNA reads as TGTGCCACGTCGACAGGAAACTATGGCTACACCTTC. This encodes CATSTGNYGYTF.

The chain carries TRBV9 and TRBJ2-3; 8 positions match TRBD2. The CDR3 spans 15 residues. Losses at the gene ends were 5 bases for V and 4 bases for J; bases not matched to a gene: 9. Germline V CDR1 and CDR2: SGDLS, YYNGEE. In DNA form, the CDR3 reads TGTGCCAGCAGACCCGGGGGGGGCTTTTCAGATACGCAGTATTTT. Its translation is CASRPGGGFSDTQYF.

In its sample, this clone was seen a few times. The genes are TRBV7-7 and TRBJ1-5; TRBD1 matches 7 bases. The V gene's germline CDR1 is SSHAT and CDR2 FNYEAQ (reference sequence). The CDR3 totals 12 residues. V gave up 10 bases and J gave up 5 bases; unmatched junction bases: 5. CDR3 in DNA: TGTGCCATGGACAGGTTCTATCAGCCCCAGCATTTT. Amino acids: CAMDRFYQPQHF.

This clone occurred once. This chain connects TRBV6-6 to TRBJ1-4; no clear D. CDR1 is MNHNY and CDR2 is SVGAGI in the germline V gene (reference sequence). V lost 4 bases and J lost 0, with 9 bases in between. CDR3 length: 15 residues. CDR3 sequence (DNA): TGTGCCAGCAGTTTCCCAGGCTCAACTAATGAAAAACTGTTTTTT. Encoded protein: CASSFPGSTNEKLFF.

For this clone: The sample has other DNA sequences that encode this CDR3 too. The J gene is TRBJ2-5, the V gene TRBV29-1; TRBD1 agrees at 7 bases. CDR1 and CDR2 (germline): SQVTM, ANQGSEA. Germline trimming cut 4 bases from V and 1 base from J; bases unmatched to any gene: 3. This CDR3 region has 13 residues. The DNA of the CDR3 is TGCAGCGTTGCGGGACAGAGCCAAGAGACCCAGTACTTC. Translation: CSVAGQSQETQYF.

V and J are TRBV6-1 and TRBJ2-3; D is possibly TRBD2 (5 bases). Deletions cut 4 bases from V and 6 bases from J, with 23 bases between. The CDR3 loop spans 17 amino acids. Germline loops: CDR1 MNHNS, CDR2 SASEGT. CDR3 bases: TGTGCCAGCAGTGGGACTTCCCCCTCGACGAAACCGGATACGCAGTATTTT. Translated, it gives CASSGTSPSTKPDTQYF.

J is TRBJ2-7 and V is TRBV28, with D tentatively TRBD2 (6 bases). CDR1 is MDHEN, CDR2 SYDVKM, per germline. There are 15 residues in the CDR3. Trimming cost V 6 bases and J 3 bases, with 18 bases left between them. The DNA of the CDR3 is TGTGCCAGCAGCTCCGGCGGTAGCGGTTACTACGAGCAGTACTTC. Its translation is CASSSGGSGYYEQYF.